This T cell receptor (beta chain) was retrieved from a study of shared clonotypes between healthy human individuals. Overall study: Used for every donor were three CD4 naive, three CD4 memory, two CD8 naive and one CD8 memory plate.

Free of recent acute infections or vaccinations, the donors were healthy HIV-negative adults. Negatively enriched CD4+ T cells were divided by CD45RA into naive and memory. This table comes from immunoSEQ multiplex PCR, and its TCRdb copy is limited to in-frame clones, with some not included. The sample contains 1.6 million or so clones, approximately 96% of which appear only once. V lost 9 bases, J lost 5 bases, and 19 bases lay in between. This CDR3 contains 14 residues. Germline V gene data show CDR1 as LNHDA and CDR2 as SQIVND (reference sequence). This TCR was sampled from a man aged 25-40 years in good health. Sequencing was carried out using naive CD4+ T cells sorted from blood. Subset of the sample: CD45RA+ positively selected. This chain uses TRBV19 with TRBJ1-2; unclear D gene. The CDR3 nucleotides are TGTGCCAGCAACCCCGAGGAAAGATTTTATGGCTACACCTTC. Encoded protein: CASNPEERFYGYTF.